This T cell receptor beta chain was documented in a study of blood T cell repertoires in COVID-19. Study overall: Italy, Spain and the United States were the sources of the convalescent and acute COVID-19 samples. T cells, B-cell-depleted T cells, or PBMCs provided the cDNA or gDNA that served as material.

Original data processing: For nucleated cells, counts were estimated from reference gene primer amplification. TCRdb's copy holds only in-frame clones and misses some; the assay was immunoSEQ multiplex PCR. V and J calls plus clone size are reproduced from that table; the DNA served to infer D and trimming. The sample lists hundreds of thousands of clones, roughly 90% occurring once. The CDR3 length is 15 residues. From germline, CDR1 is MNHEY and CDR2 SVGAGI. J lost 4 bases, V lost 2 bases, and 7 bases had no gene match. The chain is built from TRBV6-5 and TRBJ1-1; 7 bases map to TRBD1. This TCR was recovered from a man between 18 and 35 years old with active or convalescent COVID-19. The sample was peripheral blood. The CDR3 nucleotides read TGTGCCAGCAGTTACGAGGGGGCGCAAATCACTGAAGCTTTCTTT. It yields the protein CASSYEGAQITEAFF.